The clone carrying this TCR beta chain came up many times. The blood sample predates any ophthalmopathy symptoms, coming from first hyperthyroidism diagnosis. The TCR beta CDR3 regions underwent amplification using RNA transcripts as the source. A first-round RT-PCR of the TCR CDR3 used the HTBI primer set. MiXCR, applied by TCRdb to the multiplex PCR reads, yields one record per CDR3 protein. The data contain 270,000 or so distinct CDR3 sequences, 25% to 30% of them singletons. This record belongs to a study of T cells in Graves' hyperthyroidism and ophthalmopathy. Study at large: It was at initial diagnosis, before any treatment, that peripheral blood was collected.

The V gene end was trimmed by 9 bases and the J gene end by 6 bases; junction bases not matched to a gene: 8. Looked up from germline, CDR1 is MNHNS and CDR2 is SASEGT. This CDR3 region has 14 residues. The material sequenced was blood. This sequence originates from a man in his forties with Graves' hyperthyroidism that later progressed to Graves' ophthalmopathy. J is TRBJ2-2 and V is TRBV6-1; 9 nucleotides agree with TRBD1. Here the CDR3 reads CASYRDRVSGELFF. The CDR3 region has the DNA TGTGCCAGTTACCGGGACAGGGTGTCCGGGGAGCTGTTTTTT.